Shown below are 23 T cell receptor beta chains from a single sample sequenced in a study of blood T cell repertoires in COVID-19. Repertoires were generated with immunoSEQ multiplex PCR, while TCRdb's copy carries only in-frame clones and drops some. The sample lists just over 80,000 clones, around 89% occurring once. The source material was PBMCs or T cells enriched from blood (not recorded which). These receptor sequences come from a woman aged 50 to 65 with acute COVID-19.

In DNA, the CDR3 is TGTGCCAGCAGCCGGCTAACAGGGTCGAACACTGAAGCTTTCTTT. Translating it yields CASSRLTGSNTEAFF. V gene TRBV11-2 combines with J gene TRBJ1-1; a possible D gene is TRBD1 (6 bases). CDR1 and CDR2 (germline): SGHAT, FQNNGV. This CDR3 region has 15 residues. With 5 bases removed from V and 1 base from J, the gap between germline ends came to 14 bases.

This clone was seen once. The V call is TRBV6-5, the J call TRBJ1-5; 9 bases fit TRBD1. J was trimmed by 5 bases and V by 9 bases; bases with no gene match: 11. The CDR3 sequence is 15 residues long. CDR1 MNHEY and CDR2 SVGAGI come from the germline V gene. CDR3 nucleotide sequence: TGTGCCAGTCAGCCCCCGGGACAGGGTTATCAGCCCCAGCATTTT. Translated, it gives CASQPPGQGYQPQHF.

The chain recombines TRBV19 with TRBJ2-2, with 12 bases matching TRBD2. Looked up from germline, CDR1 is LNHDA and CDR2 is SQIVND (reference sequence). Trimming removed 3 bases from V and 7 bases from J; junction bases left unmatched: 9. The CDR3 is made up of 17 amino acids. CDR3: CASSIDLAGGFSGELFF. CDR3 nucleotides: TGTGCCAGTAGTATCGATCTAGCGGGAGGGTTCAGCGGGGAGCTGTTTTTT.

The genes are TRBV14 and TRBJ1-2; 7 bases fit TRBD1. V shed 6 bases and J 2 bases; nucleotides not matched to a gene: 9. This CDR3 comprises 15 residues. Germline CDR1 SGHDN, CDR2 FVKESK. In nucleotides, the CDR3 is TGTGCCAGCAGTCCACAGGGGCTCGGAAACTATGGCTACACCTTC. As protein: CASSPQGLGNYGYTF.

This rearrangement joins TRBV24-1 to TRBJ2-1; a weak D match, TRBD1 (5 bases). The germline gives CDR1 KGHDR, CDR2 SFDVKD. Trimming took 6 bases from V and 4 from J, leaving 9 bases between them. The CDR3 length is 13 residues. The CDR3 DNA is TGTGCCACCAGTTTTGGGGCGTACAATGAGCAGTTCTTC. Its translation is CATSFGAYNEQFF.

V is TRBV19 and J is TRBJ2-1, with 7 positions matching TRBD2. V trimming: 5 bases; J trimming: 7 bases; junction bases outside the gene matches: 11. The CDR3 has 15 amino acids. Germline V gene data show CDR1 as LNHDA and CDR2 as SQIVND (reference sequence). This chain's CDR3 is CASSHPRDYMNEQFF. For the CDR3, the DNA is TGTGCCAGTAGTCACCCCCGGGACTATATGAATGAGCAGTTCTTC. The full variable domain, in which reference TRBV19 and TRBJ2-1 provide the parts outside the CDR3, is DGGITQSPKYLFRKEGQNVTLSCEQNLNHDAMYWYRQDPGQGLRLIYYSQIVNDFQKGDIAEGYSVSREKKESFPLTVTSAQKNPTAFYLCASSHPRDYMNEQFFGPGTRLTVL.

The gene calls are TRBV30 and TRBJ1-2, with D unclear. The CDR3 has 14 residues. CDR1 GTSNPN and CDR2 SVGIG come from the germline V gene (reference sequence). The V end was cut by 0 bases, the J end by 5 bases, with 13 bases between. CDR3 sequence reads: CAWSVRRGFYGYTF. The CDR3 region has the DNA TGTGCCTGGAGTGTACGGCGAGGATTTTATGGCTACACCTTC.

The chain uses TRBV18 and TRBJ1-4; no reliable D call. The CDR3 has 13 amino acids. CDR1 and CDR2 from the germline V gene are KGHSH and LQKENI. Trimming left V 10 bases short and J 6 bases short, with 15 bases between. CDR3 bases: TGTGCCACGTTTGCGGGTCCCGATGAAAAACTGTTTTTT. Amino acid sequence: CATFAGPDEKLFF. The entire variable domain, with the rest obtained from reference TRBV18 and TRBJ1-4, is as follows: NAGVMQNPRHLVRRRGQEARLRCSPMKGHSHVYWYRQLPEEGLKFMVYLQKENIIDESGMPKERFSAEFPKEGPSILRIQQVVRGDSAAYFCATFAGPDEKLFFGSGTQLSVL.

This rearrangement joins TRBV19 to TRBJ2-1; 11 bases agree with TRBD2. Germline V CDR1 and CDR2: LNHDA, SQIVND (reference sequence). V was clipped by 9 bases and J by 5 bases; unmatched bases: 3. The CDR3 has 13 residues. The CDR3 bases are TGTGCCAGCATACTAGCGGGAGACAATGAGCAGTTCTTC. Protein sequence: CASILAGDNEQFF.

The gene calls are TRBV18 and TRBJ1-4; 7 bases align to TRBD1. The ends lost 6 bases at V and 0 bases at J; junction bases unmatched: 7. This CDR3 is built from 16 residues. Germline assignment: CDR1 KGHSH and CDR2 LQKENI. In DNA form, the CDR3 reads TGTGCCAGCTCGACCCGACAGGGAGCAACTAATGAAAAACTGTTTTTT. It specifies CASSTRQGATNEKLFF. Full variable domain (remainder filled in from reference TRBV18 and TRBJ1-4): NAGVMQNPRHLVRRRGQEARLRCSPMKGHSHVYWYRQLPEEGLKFMVYLQKENIIDESGMPKERFSAEFPKEGPSILRIQQVVRGDSAAYFCASSTRQGATNEKLFFGSGTQLSVL.

This chain links TRBV27 with TRBJ2-2; 7 bases fit TRBD1. This CDR3 comprises 15 residues. The junction had 6 bases not matched to a gene; V was cut back by 6 bases and J by 2 bases. Germline assignment: CDR1 MNHEY and CDR2 SMNVEV (reference sequence). This CDR3 reads CASSPWDRNTGELFF. The CDR3 DNA is TGTGCCAGCAGCCCTTGGGACAGAAACACCGGGGAGCTGTTTTTT.

The chain employs TRBV11-3 and TRBJ2-2; the match to TRBD1 covers 7 bases. The CDR3 has 17 residues. The germline V gene has CDR1 SGHNT and CDR2 YENEEA. V was clipped by 0 bases and J by 6 bases; unmatched bases: 10. In DNA, the CDR3 is TGTGCCAGCAGCTTAGATTTAGAGACAGGGAATTCCGGGGAGCTGTTTTTT. It is translated as CASSLDLETGNSGELFF.

J is TRBJ1-1 and V is TRBV19; a weak D match, TRBD1 (5 bases). CDR1 LNHDA and CDR2 SQIVND come from the germline V gene (reference sequence). The V and J ends lost 1 base and 8 bases respectively, with 11 bases between them. The CDR3 totals 13 residues. Here the CDR3 reads CASSIGGAGEAFF. DNA of the CDR3: TGTGCCAGTAGTATAGGTGGGGCCGGGGAAGCTTTCTTT.

Notes on this clone: The germline gene is not matched at one end of the junction; a read error may be the cause. The rearrangement links TRBV7-2 to TRBJ2-2; unclear D gene. Germline V CDR1 and CDR2: SGHTA, FQGNSA. CDR3 length equals 15 residues. CDR3 nucleotides: TGTGCCAGCAGATTAGGGCGGACGAACACCGGGGAGCTGTTTTTT. This gives the protein CASRLGRTNTGELFF.

The V and J genes are TRBV5-4 and TRBJ1-2; 8 nucleotides align to TRBD1. Losses at the gene ends were 6 bases for V and 5 bases for J; bases not matched to a gene: 9. The CDR3 length is 14 residues. Germline values: CDR1 SGHNT, CDR2 YYREEE (reference sequence). CDR3 DNA: TGTGCCAGCACGGACAGGGTGGCCGAATATGGCTACACCTTC. Amino acids: CASTDRVAEYGYTF.

This chain joins TRBV28 and TRBJ1-5; 8 nucleotides align to TRBD1. V lost 2 bases to trimming and J lost 6 bases; unmatched junction nucleotides: 3. Looked up from germline, CDR1 is MDHEN and CDR2 is SYDVKM. The CDR3 has 14 residues. CDR3 DNA: TGTGCCAGCAGTTTAAACAGGGGGACTCAGCCCCAGCATTTT. Residues: CASSLNRGTQPQHF.

The CDR3 loop is CASSPRVAGNYEQYF. The CDR3 DNA sequence: TGCGCCAGCAGCCCACGGGTAGCGGGGAACTACGAGCAGTACTTC. The chain uses TRBV5-1 and TRBJ2-7; 8 nucleotides align to TRBD2. Germline CDR1 reads SGHRS; CDR2 reads YFSETQ. With V trimmed by 4 bases and J by 3 bases, 9 bases remained unmatched. The CDR3 has 15 amino acids.

The chain links TRBV2 to TRBJ2-1; D possibly corresponds to TRBD1 (6 bases). Germline values: CDR1 SNHLY, CDR2 FYNNEI. V lost 5 bases and J 2 bases, leaving 10 bases between the germline ends. CDR3 length: 14 residues. CDR3 protein: CASSTRTAYNEQFF. For the CDR3, the DNA is TGTGCCAGCAGTACCAGGACAGCCTACAATGAGCAGTTCTTC.

V usage is TRBV29-1 and J usage is TRBJ2-5; D gene unclear. CDR1 SQVTM and CDR2 ANQGSEA come from the germline V gene. Deletions cut 4 bases from V and 3 bases from J, with 12 bases between. The CDR3 is 13 residues long. This CDR3 is CSVGTPVEETQYF. The CDR3 DNA sequence: TGCAGCGTTGGAACCCCGGTAGAAGAGACCCAGTACTTC. Based on the CDR3 plus reference TRBV29-1 and TRBJ2-5, the full variable domain is SAVISQKPSRDICQRGTSLTIQCQVDSQVTMMFWYRQQPGQSLTLIATANQGSEATYESGFVIDKFPISRPNLTFSTLTVSNMSPEDSSIYLCSVGTPVEETQYFGPGTRLLVL.

The gene calls are TRBV4-3 and TRBJ1-5; D gene unclear. This CDR3 comprises 16 residues. Germline values: CDR1 LGHNA, CDR2 YSLEER. The V end was cut by 0 bases, the J end by 1 base, with 10 bases between. Here the CDR3 DNA reads TGCGCCAGCAGCCAAGACCTGGGCCTCAGCAATCAGCCCCAGCATTTT. Its translation is CASSQDLGLSNQPQHF.

This chain uses TRBV14 with TRBJ2-1, with 7 bases lining up with TRBD1. The CDR3 runs 14 residues. Germline CDR1 reads SGHDN; CDR2 reads FVKESK. Trimming removed 5 bases from V and 4 bases from J; junction bases left unmatched: 5. CDR3 nucleotide sequence: TGTGCCAGCAGCAAGGCAGGGGGATACAATGAGCAGTTCTTC. This encodes CASSKAGGYNEQFF.

J is TRBJ1-1 and V is TRBV7-6; a possible D gene is TRBD1 (5 bases). The germline gives CDR1 SGHVS, CDR2 FNYEAQ. This CDR3 region has 13 residues. The V end lost 3 bases, the J end lost 1 base, and 6 bases lay between the germline ends. The CDR3 bases are TGTGCCAGCAGCTTGCAGGGGAACACTGAAGCTTTCTTT. Translating gives CASSLQGNTEAFF.

This chain joins TRBV19 and TRBJ2-7; 7 positions match TRBD2. The CDR3 is 14 residues long. In germline, CDR1 is LNHDA, CDR2 SQIVND (reference sequence). The V gene end was trimmed by 4 bases and the J gene end by 0 bases; junction bases not matched to a gene: 3. The CDR3 DNA follows: TGTGCCAGTAGTACTAAGCGGGACTCCTACGAGCAGTACTTC. This gives the protein CASSTKRDSYEQYF. The full variable domain, with the rest looked up from reference TRBV19 and TRBJ2-7, is DGGITQSPKYLFRKEGQNVTLSCEQNLNHDAMYWYRQDPGQGLRLIYYSQIVNDFQKGDIAEGYSVSREKKESFPLTVTSAQKNPTAFYLCASSTKRDSYEQYFGPGTRLTVT.